This T cell receptor (beta chain) originates from a study of T-cell memory formation after mild COVID-19. TCRdb ran MiXCR on the 5' RACE reads and lists one entry per CDR3 protein. Here the sample spans about 410,000 distinct CDR3 sequences, less than 25% being singletons. In this sample, this clonotype turned up a few times. This CDR3 region has 13 residues. CDR1 KGHSH and CDR2 LQKENI come from the germline V gene. The V end lost 3 bases, the J end lost 2 bases, and 6 bases lay between the germline ends. This TCR derives from an adult woman who had mild COVID-19 (a few samples of this study predate the infection). Cell type and time point are not known. The chain carries TRBV18 and TRBJ2-3; D is unresolved. Sequenced: PBMCs or a T cell subset sorted from them (not recorded which). CDR3 nucleotides: TGTGCCAGCTCACCTGATTTCACAGATACGCAGTATTTT. Residues: CASSPDFTDTQYF. The full variable domain, in which reference TRBV18 and TRBJ2-3 provide the parts outside the CDR3, is NAGVMQNPRHLVRRRGQEARLRCSPMKGHSHVYWYRQLPEEGLKFMVYLQKENIIDESGMPKERFSAEFPKEGPSILRIQQVVRGDSAAYFCASSPDFTDTQYFGPGTRLTVL.